This T cell receptor beta chain is from a study of graft-versus-host responses after intestinal transplantation. This table comes from immunoSEQ multiplex PCR, and its TCRdb copy is limited to in-frame clones, with some not included. The sample lists tens of thousands of clones; approximately 94% were seen once. Germline values: CDR1 PRHDT, CDR2 FYEKMQ (reference sequence). CDR3 size: 13 residues. Trimming stripped 0 bases from V and 7 bases from J, with 7 bases between. In its sample, this clone was seen once. Antigen: not known. The chain carries TRBV13 and TRBJ1-5; D gene unclear. This receptor was identified in a human donor who received an intestinal transplant. The sequenced sample was unstimulated CD8+ T cells sorted from spleen or lymph node cells, obtained before intestinal transplant. In DNA, the CDR3 is TGTGCCAGCAGCTTAGGACCGAACCAGCCCCAGCATTTT. This translates into CASSLGPNQPQHF.